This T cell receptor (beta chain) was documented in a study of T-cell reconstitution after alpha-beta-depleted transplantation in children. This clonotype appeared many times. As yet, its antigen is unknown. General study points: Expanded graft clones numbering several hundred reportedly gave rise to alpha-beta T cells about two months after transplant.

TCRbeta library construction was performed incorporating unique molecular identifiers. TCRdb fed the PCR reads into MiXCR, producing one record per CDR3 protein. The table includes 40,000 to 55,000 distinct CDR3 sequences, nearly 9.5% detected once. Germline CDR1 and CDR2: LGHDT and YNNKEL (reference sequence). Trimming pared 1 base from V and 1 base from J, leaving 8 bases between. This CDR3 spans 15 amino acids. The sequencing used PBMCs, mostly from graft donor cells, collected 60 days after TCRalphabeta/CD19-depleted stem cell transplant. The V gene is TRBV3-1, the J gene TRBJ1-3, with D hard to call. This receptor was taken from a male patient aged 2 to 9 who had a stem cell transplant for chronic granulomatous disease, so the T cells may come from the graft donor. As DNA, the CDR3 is TGTGCCAGCAGCCAAGCGAGGCCATCTGGAAACACCATATATTTT. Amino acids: CASSQARPSGNTIYF.